One sample yielded the 8 T cell receptor beta chains listed below, sequenced in a study of CD8 T cells in Susac syndrome. A quantity of roughly 0.5 to 1 ug RNA underwent reverse transcription using random hexamers. TCRdb re-called the immunoSEQ multiplex PCR reads with MiXCR, one entry per CDR3 protein. The repertoire has about 250,000 distinct CDR3 sequences, around 93% of them found once; the top ten carry around 0.067%. Sequenced: CD4+ T cells from PBMCs. The receptor set was obtained from a human donor with multiple sclerosis.

This clonotype was recorded once. The chain combines TRBV6-1 with TRBJ2-1; D possibly matches TRBD1 or TRBD2 (5 bases each). The V gene lost 2 bases and the J gene lost 4 bases, with 12 bases spanning the gap. The CDR3 loop spans 15 amino acids. CDR1 and CDR2 (germline): MNHNS, SASEGT. CDR3 amino acids: CASSERDHRYNEQFF. CDR3 nucleotides: TGTGCCAGCAGTGAAAGGGACCATCGGTACAATGAGCAGTTCTTC.

The genes are TRBV30 and TRBJ1-1, with 7 bases fitting TRBD1. CDR3 length: 12 amino acids. CDR1 and CDR2 (germline): GTSNPN, SVGIG (reference sequence). The ends lost 8 bases at V and 0 bases at J; junction bases unmatched: 3. CDR3 loop: CARDRMNTEAFF. The CDR3 nucleotides are TGTGCCCGGGACAGAATGAACACTGAAGCTTTCTTT. The whole variable domain, filled in from reference TRBV30 and TRBJ1-1, reads SQTIHQWPATLVQPVGSPLSLECTVEGTSNPNLYWYRQAAGRGLQLLFYSVGIGQISSEVPQNLSASRPQDRQFILSSKKLLLSDSGFYLCARDRMNTEAFFGQGTRLTVV.

This clonotype was seen a handful of times. In nucleotides, the CDR3 is TGTGCCAGCCACGGACAGAACTACGAGCAGTACGTC. This codes for CASHGQNYEQYV. V usage is TRBV2 and J usage is TRBJ2-7; possibly TRBD1 for D (6 bases). Germline V gene sequence: CDR1 SNHLY, CDR2 FYNNEI. This CDR3 has 12 residues. V shed 8 bases and J shed 3 bases, with 11 bases lying between them.

The rearrangement joins TRBV9 to TRBJ2-7, with D possibly called TRBD1 or TRBD2 (6 bases each). Germline V gives CDR1 SGDLS, CDR2 YYNGEE. This CDR3 is 15 amino acids long. V gave up 2 bases and J gave up 2 bases, with 14 bases separating them. The CDR3 spells CASSVEGGGPYEQYF. The DNA for the CDR3 is TGTGCCAGCAGCGTGGAGGGGGGAGGCCCCTACGAGCAGTACTTC.

This chain uses TRBV19 with TRBJ2-5; D unclear. The CDR3 totals 13 residues. Germline V gene lookup returns CDR1 LNHDA and CDR2 SQIVND (reference sequence). The V and J ends lost 10 bases and 5 bases respectively, with 17 bases between them. The CDR3 loop reads CATSNRPEETQYF. The CDR3 DNA reads as TGTGCCACCTCTAATAGGCCCGAGGAGACCCAGTACTTC.

The chain has TRBV14 and TRBJ2-7; tentatively, D is TRBD2 (7 bases). There are 17 residues in the CDR3. The V and J ends lost 0 bases and 2 bases respectively, with 17 bases between them. Germline V CDR1 and CDR2: SGHDN, FVKESK. The CDR3 nucleotides are TGTGCCAGCAGCCAAGATGGGCCGGGGGGCTTCCCCTACGAGCAGTACGTC. This codes for CASSQDGPGGFPYEQYV.

The chain is built from TRBV12-3 or TRBV12-4 and TRBJ2-2, with D possibly TRBD2 on 6 matching bases. This CDR3 contains 13 residues. The V end was cut by 8 bases, the J end by 7 bases, with 14 bases between. CDR3 sequence (DNA): TGTGCCAGCGCCCGGGGGTCGCTCGGGGAGCTGTTTTTT. Protein sequence: CASARGSLGELFF.

This chain links TRBV7-2 with TRBJ1-2, with a weak D call TRBD1 (6 bases). This CDR3 has 12 amino acids. Trimming removed 5 bases from V and 7 bases from J, with 11 bases in between. Germline CDR1 is SGHTA and CDR2 is FQGNSA. CDR3 amino acids: CASSNREAGYTF. The CDR3 nucleotides are TGTGCCAGCAGCAACAGGGAGGCTGGCTACACCTTC. Full variable domain (remainder filled in from reference TRBV7-2 and TRBJ1-2): GAGVSQSPSNKVTEKGKDVELRCDPISGHTALYWYRQSLGQGLEFLIYFQGNSAPDKSGLPSDRFSAERTGGSVSTLTIQRTQQEDSAVYLCASSNREAGYTFGSGTRLTVV.